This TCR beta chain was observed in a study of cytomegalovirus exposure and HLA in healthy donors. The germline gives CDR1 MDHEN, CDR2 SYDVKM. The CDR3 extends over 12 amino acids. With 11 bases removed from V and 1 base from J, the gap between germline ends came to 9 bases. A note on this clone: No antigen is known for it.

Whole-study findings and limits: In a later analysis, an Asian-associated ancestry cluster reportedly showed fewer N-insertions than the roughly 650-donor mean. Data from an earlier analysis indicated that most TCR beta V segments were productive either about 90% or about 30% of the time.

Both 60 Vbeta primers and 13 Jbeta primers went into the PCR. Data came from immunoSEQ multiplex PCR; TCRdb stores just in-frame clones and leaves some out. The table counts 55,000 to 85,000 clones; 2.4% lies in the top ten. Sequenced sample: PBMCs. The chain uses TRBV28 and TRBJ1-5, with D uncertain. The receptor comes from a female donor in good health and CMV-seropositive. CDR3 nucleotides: TGTGCCGGAGGGCGGAGCAATCAGCCCCAGCATTTT. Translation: CAGGRSNQPQHF.